This T cell receptor (beta chain) was recorded in a study of human T cells and chemical hapten exposure. Study-wide context: Diphenylcyclopropenone doses were given weekly to the scalps of patients across the approximately 24-week study.

Time point denoted: patch test 1, 2 weeks after DPC sensitization. The sample's treatment: therapeutic diphenylcyclopropenone sensitization with weekly scalp DPC. Sequencing started from total RNA isolated from unfractionated whole blood. The V and J ends lost 4 bases and 3 bases respectively, with 13 bases between them. This CDR3 spans 14 amino acids. Germline V CDR1 and CDR2: SGHTA, FQGNSA. TCRdb re-called the RACE reads with MiXCR, one entry per CDR3 protein. The profile shows tens of thousands of distinct CDR3 sequences, over 6% of them singletons. V gene TRBV7-2 combines with J gene TRBJ2-7; D may be TRBD1 (6 bases). Here the sequenced sample was whole blood, taken in connection with sensitization to the hapten diphenylcyclopropenone (DPC). This TCR was recovered from a woman in her twenties or thirties with alopecia areata. Some clones in this sample may be carry-over from other donors' samples. For the CDR3, the DNA is TGTGCCAGCAGCTCTATGGGACAAAACTACGAGCAGTACTTC. It specifies CASSSMGQNYEQYF.